This TCR beta chain was captured in a study of cytomegalovirus exposure and HLA in healthy donors. PCR employed 60 Vbeta and 13 Jbeta primers. Data came from immunoSEQ multiplex PCR; TCRdb stores just in-frame clones and leaves some out. The sample has more than 55,000 clones; about 80% are singletons. With 3 bases removed from V and 5 bases from J, the gap between germline ends came to 17 bases. Germline-derived CDR1 and CDR2 are SGHTA and FQGTGA. The CDR3 contains 16 residues. The gene calls are TRBV7-3 and TRBJ2-1; D may be TRBD1 (5 bases). Sequenced input: PBMCs. The sequence derives from a woman in her forties in good health and CMV-seronegative. The CDR3 loop is CASSLSTDNLHNEQFF. In DNA, the CDR3 is TGTGCCAGCAGCTTGTCGACAGACAACCTCCACAATGAGCAGTTCTTC.